A selection of T cell receptor beta chains follows, all from one sample in a study of blood T cell repertoires in COVID-19. Clones were sequenced by immunoSEQ multiplex PCR, and TCRdb holds only the in-frame ones, with some missing. Found here are 210,000 or so clones, roughly 80% of them singletons; the top ten hold roughly 7.6%. Material for sequencing was peripheral blood. Receptor source: a woman over 75 with COVID-19, enrolled during active disease. Both conserved end residues are part of each CDR3. The order of the fields is clone size, V gene, D gene, J gene, CDR3 DNA, CDR3 protein. A D gene is named only where the DNA matches it firmly. Clone size is stated in some rows and not others, as once, few, many or a class when expanded.

>NA|TRBV5-1|TRBD2|TRBJ2-3
TGCGCCAGCAGCTACGGGACTAGTCGAGCAGATACGCAGTATTTT
CASSYGTSRADTQYF
>NA|TRBV6-1|NA|TRBJ1-2
TGTGCCTCGAGCGAGACAGCTAACTATGGCTACACCTTC
CASSETANYGYTF
>NA|TRBV6-5|NA|TRBJ1-2
TGTGCCAGCAGCTCTGGCGGGGGCTATGGCTACACCTTC
CASSSGGGYGYTF
>NA|TRBV12-3/TRBV12-4|NA|TRBJ1-1
TGTGCCAGCAGTTTCTCGGGTACTGAAGCTTTCTTT
CASSFSGTEAFF
>NA|TRBV24-1|NA|TRBJ1-4
TGTGCCACCAGTGACCCAAGGGGTGCCAATGAAAAACTGTTTTTT
CATSDPRGANEKLFF
>once|TRBV6-2/TRBV6-3|TRBD1|TRBJ1-2
TGTGCCAGCAGTCTTCCCGGGACAGGGGAGGGAAACTATGGCTACACCTTC
CASSLPGTGEGNYGYTF
>NA|TRBV2|NA|TRBJ2-1
TGTGCCAGCGGTCTTGAGAGAGAGCAGTTCTTC
CASGLEREQFF
>NA|TRBV18|NA|TRBJ2-3
TGTGCCAGCTCACCCCGGGGTGGAGGAGATACGCAGTATTTT
CASSPRGGGDTQYF
>NA|TRBV3-1/TRBV3-2|NA|TRBJ1-1
TGTGCCAGCAGCCAAGACGGGATGAACACTGAAGCTTTCTTT
CASSQDGMNTEAFF
>once|TRBV5-6|NA|TRBJ1-2
TGTGCCAGCAGCTCGTCTCCTTCGACAGCTAGTAGCTACACCTTC
CASSSSPSTASSYTF
>few|TRBV9|TRBD2|TRBJ2-5
TGTGCCAGCAGCATAGTCGGGGGGGCTTGGGAGACCCAGTACTTC
CASSIVGGAWETQYF
>NA|TRBV27|TRBD2|TRBJ2-7
TGTGCCAGCAGTCCCAGCGGGACCCCCTACGAGCAGTACTTC
CASSPSGTPYEQYF
>NA|TRBV7-3|NA|TRBJ1-2
TGTGCCAGCAGTCTTGGCCACCTCGGGGGCTACACCTTC
CASSLGHLGGYTF
>NA|TRBV28|TRBD1|TRBJ2-6
TGTGCCAGCACCCGACAGGGCCCTGGGGCCAACGTCCTGACTTTC
CASTRQGPGANVLTF
>NA|TRBV23-1|NA|TRBJ2-7
TGCGCCAGCCAGACAGGACCCAGAGTCTGCGAGCAGTACTTC
CASQTGPRVCEQYF
>NA|TRBV4-1|TRBD2|TRBJ2-1
TGCGCCAGCAGCCAAGGGCTAGCCCTGGGACTAGTAAATGAGCAGTTCTTC
CASSQGLALGLVNEQFF
>NA|TRBV2|TRBD1|TRBJ2-3
TGTGCCAGCAGTGACGGGACAGGGGCCCCTGGTACGCAGTATTTT
CASSDGTGAPGTQYF
>NA|TRBV6-4|TRBD2|TRBJ2-5
TGTGCCAGCAGTGAGCAAGCGGGGGGGGCCCAGTACTTC
CASSEQAGGAQYF
>few|TRBV24-1|TRBD1|TRBJ1-2
TGTGCCACCAGTGATACTCGGACAGGGCGCTATGGCTACACCTTC
CATSDTRTGRYGYTF
>NA|TRBV9|NA|TRBJ2-1
TGTGCCAGCAGCTTAGGGGGGGACAGCTCTGGGCAGTTCTTC
CASSLGGDSSGQFF
>NA|TRBV28|NA|TRBJ1-5
TGTGCCAGCAGTTTTCGAGGGCAGGGGAATCAGCCCCAGCATTTT
CASSFRGQGNQPQHF
>once|TRBV5-1|NA|TRBJ1-1
TGCGCCAGCAGCGCATATACAGAGAACACTGAAGCTTTCTTT
CASSAYTENTEAFF
>NA|TRBV6-6|NA|TRBJ2-1
TGTGCCAGCAGTTACTCGGGGCGCGGAGGGGAGCAGTTCTTC
CASSYSGRGGEQFF
>NA|TRBV2|TRBD2|TRBJ2-1
TGTGCCAGCAGTCCGGGGGGGACTAGTCTGTTCTTC
CASSPGGTSLFF